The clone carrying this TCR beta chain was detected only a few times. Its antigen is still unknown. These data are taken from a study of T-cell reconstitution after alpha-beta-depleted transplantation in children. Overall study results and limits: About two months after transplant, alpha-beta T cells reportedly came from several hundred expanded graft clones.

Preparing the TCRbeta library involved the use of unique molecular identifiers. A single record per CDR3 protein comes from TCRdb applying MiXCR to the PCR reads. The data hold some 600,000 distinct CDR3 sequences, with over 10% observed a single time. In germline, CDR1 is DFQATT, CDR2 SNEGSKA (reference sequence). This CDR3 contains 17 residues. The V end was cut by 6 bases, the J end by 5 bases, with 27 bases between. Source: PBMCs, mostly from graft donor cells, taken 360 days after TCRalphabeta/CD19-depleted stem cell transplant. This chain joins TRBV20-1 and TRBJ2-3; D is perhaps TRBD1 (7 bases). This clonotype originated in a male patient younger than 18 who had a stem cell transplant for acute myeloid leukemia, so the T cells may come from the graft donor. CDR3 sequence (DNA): TGCAGTGCGGGGGGACAGTCAAGTACCTCCGTTATAGATACGCAGTATTTT. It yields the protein CSAGGQSSTSVIDTQYF.